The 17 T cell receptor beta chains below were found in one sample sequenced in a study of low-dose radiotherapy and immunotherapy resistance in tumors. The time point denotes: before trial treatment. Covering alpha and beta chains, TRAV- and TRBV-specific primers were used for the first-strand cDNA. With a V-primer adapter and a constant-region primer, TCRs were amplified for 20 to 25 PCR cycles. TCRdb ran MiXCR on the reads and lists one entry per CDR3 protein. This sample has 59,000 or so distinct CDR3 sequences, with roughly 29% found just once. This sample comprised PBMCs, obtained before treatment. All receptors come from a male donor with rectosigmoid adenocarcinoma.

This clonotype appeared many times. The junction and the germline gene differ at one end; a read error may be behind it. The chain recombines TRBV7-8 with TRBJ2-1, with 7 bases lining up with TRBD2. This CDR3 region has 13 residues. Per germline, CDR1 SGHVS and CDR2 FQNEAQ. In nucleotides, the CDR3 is TGCGCCAGCAGCCCGCTGGGGGGGGATGAGCAGTTCTTC. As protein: CASSPLGGDEQFF.

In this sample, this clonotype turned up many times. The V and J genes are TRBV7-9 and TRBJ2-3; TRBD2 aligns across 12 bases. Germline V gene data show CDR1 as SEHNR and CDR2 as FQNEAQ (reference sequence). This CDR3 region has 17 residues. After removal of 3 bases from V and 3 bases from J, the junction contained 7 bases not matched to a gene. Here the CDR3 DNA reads TGTGCCAGCAGCTTTAGACTAGCGGGAGCGGGGACAGATACGCAGTATTTT. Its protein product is CASSFRLAGAGTDTQYF.

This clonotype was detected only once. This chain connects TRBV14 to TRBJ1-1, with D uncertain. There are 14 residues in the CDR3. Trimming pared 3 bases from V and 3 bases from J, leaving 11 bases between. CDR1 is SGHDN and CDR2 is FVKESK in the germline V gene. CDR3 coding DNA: TGTGCCAGCAGCCAGACCCCCTTGGACACTGAAGCTTTCTTT. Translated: CASSQTPLDTEAFF. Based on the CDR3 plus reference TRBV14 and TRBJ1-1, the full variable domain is EAGVTQFPSHSVIEKGQTVTLRCDPISGHDNLYWYRRVMGKEIKFLLHFVKESKQDESGMPNNRFLAERTGGTYSTLKVQPAELEDSGVYFCASSQTPLDTEAFFGQGTRLTVV.

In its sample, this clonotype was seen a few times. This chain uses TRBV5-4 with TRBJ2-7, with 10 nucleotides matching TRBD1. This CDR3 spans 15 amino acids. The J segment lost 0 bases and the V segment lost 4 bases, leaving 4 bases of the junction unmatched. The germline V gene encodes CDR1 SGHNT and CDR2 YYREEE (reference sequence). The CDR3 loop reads CASSPGQGTSYEQYF. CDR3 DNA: TGTGCCAGCAGCCCGGGACAGGGGACCTCCTACGAGCAGTACTTC. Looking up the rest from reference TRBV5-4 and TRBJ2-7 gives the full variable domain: ETGVTQSPTHLIKTRGQQVTLRCSSQSGHNTVSWYQQALGQGPQFIFQYYREEENGRGNFPPRFSGLQFPNYSSELNVNALELDDSALYLCASSPGQGTSYEQYFGPGTRLTVT.

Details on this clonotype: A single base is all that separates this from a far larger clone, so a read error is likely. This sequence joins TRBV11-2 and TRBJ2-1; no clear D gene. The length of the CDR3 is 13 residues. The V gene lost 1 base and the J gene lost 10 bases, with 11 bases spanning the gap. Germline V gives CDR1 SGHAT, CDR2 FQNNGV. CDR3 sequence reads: CASSLGPSYEQFF. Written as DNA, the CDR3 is TGTGCCAGCAGCTTAGGTCCCAGCTACGAGCAGTTCTTC.

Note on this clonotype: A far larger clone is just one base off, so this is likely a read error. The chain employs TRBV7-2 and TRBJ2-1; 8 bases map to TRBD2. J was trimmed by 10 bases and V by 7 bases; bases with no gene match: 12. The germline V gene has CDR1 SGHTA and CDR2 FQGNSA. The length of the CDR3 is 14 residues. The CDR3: CASTSGGTYYEQFF. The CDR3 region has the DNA TGTGCCAGCACCTCGGGAGGGACCTACTACGAGCAGTTCTTC.

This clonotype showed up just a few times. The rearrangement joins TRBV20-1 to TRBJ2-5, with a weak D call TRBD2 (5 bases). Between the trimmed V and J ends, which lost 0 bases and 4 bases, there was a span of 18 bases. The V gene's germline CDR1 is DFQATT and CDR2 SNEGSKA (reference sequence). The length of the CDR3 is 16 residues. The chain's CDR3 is CSARDSRDLIGETQYF. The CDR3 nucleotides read TGCAGTGCTAGAGATTCGAGGGATCTAATCGGAGAGACCCAGTACTTC.

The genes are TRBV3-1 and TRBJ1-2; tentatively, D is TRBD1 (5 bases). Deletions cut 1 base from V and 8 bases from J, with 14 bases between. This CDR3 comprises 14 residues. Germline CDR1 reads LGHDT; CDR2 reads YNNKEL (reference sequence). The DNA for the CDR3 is TGTGCCAGCAGCCAAGGGGTACAGGCCAGGGGCTACACCTTC. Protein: CASSQGVQARGYTF.

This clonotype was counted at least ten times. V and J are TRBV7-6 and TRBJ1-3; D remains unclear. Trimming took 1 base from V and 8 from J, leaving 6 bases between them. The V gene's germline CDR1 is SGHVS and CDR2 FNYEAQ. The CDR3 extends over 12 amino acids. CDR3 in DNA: TGTGCCAGCAGCTTAGATGGGGACACCATATATTTT. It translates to CASSLDGDTIYF.

The CDR3 nucleotides read TGTGCCAGCAGCAAAGAGGGACAGGGTCATGAGCAGTTCTTC. Protein: CASSKEGQGHEQFF. This rearrangement joins TRBV21-1 to TRBJ2-1; the table gives TRBD1 as D, unverified against the DNA. TRBV21-1 is noted as a pseudogene. CDR3 size: 14 residues.

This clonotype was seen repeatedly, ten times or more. For the CDR3, the DNA is TGTGCCAGCAGCTTAGTGGGGGCGGGAGGACCCACAGATACGCAGTATTTT. Its protein product is CASSLVGAGGPTDTQYF. V and J are TRBV7-6 and TRBJ2-3; 8 bases are a match to TRBD2. This CDR3 has 17 residues. Per the germline V gene, CDR1 is SGHVS and CDR2 is FNYEAQ. Unmatched junction bases numbered 8, after V lost 1 base and J lost 2 bases.

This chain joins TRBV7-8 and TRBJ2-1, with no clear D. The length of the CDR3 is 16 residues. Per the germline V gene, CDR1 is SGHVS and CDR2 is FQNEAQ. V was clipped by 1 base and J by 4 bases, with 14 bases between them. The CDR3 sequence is CASSLGGYGGYNEQFF. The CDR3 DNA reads TGTGCCAGCAGCTTAGGGGGTTATGGCGGTTACAATGAGCAGTTCTTC.

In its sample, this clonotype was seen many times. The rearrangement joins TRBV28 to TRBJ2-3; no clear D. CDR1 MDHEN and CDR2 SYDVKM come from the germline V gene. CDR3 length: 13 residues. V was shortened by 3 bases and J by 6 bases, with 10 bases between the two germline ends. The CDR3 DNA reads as TGTGCCAGCAGTTTGGGCAGGACGGATACGCAGTATTTT. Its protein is CASSLGRTDTQYF. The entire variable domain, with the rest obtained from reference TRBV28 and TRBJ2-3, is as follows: DVKVTQSSRYLVKRTGEKVFLECVQDMDHENMFWYRQDPGLGLRLIYFSYDVKMKEKGDIPEGYSVSREKKERFSLILESASTNQTSMYLCASSLGRTDTQYFGPGTRLTVL.

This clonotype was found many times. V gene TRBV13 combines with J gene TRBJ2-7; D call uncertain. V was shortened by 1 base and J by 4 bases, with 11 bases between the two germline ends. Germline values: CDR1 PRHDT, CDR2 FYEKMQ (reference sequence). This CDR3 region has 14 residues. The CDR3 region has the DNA TGTGCCAGCAGCTTAGCCGCCACGTGGTACGAGCAGTACTTC. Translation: CASSLAATWYEQYF. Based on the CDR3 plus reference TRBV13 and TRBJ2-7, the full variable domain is AAGVIQSPRHLIKEKRETATLKCYPIPRHDTVYWYQQGPGQDPQFLISFYEKMQSDKGSIPDRFSAQQFSDYHSELNMSSLELGDSALYFCASSLAATWYEQYFGPGTRLTVT.

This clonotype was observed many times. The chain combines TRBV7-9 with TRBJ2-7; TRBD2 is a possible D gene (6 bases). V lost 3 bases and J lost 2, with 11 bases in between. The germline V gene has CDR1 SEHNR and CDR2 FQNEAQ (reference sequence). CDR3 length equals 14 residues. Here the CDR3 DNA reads TGTGCCAGCAGCTTTACGGGGAGGACCTACGAGCAGTACTTC. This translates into CASSFTGRTYEQYF.

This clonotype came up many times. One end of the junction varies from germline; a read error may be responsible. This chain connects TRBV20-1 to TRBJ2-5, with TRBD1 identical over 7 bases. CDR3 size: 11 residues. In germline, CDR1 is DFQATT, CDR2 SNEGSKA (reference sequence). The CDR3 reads CSARRGPSRDF. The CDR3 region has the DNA TGCAGTGCTAGAAGGGGGCCTAGTAGGGACTTC.

CDR3 region: CASFRDTYNEQFF. The CDR3 DNA reads TGCGCCAGCTTCCGGGACACGTACAATGAGCAGTTCTTC. The chain combines TRBV5-1 with TRBJ2-1; maybe TRBD1 (6 bases). With 7 bases removed from V and 4 bases from J, the gap between germline ends came to 12 bases. Germline V lookup: CDR1 SGHRS, CDR2 YFSETQ. The CDR3 has 13 amino acids.